This T cell receptor (beta chain) was captured by sequencing in a study of neurological immune-mediated disorders. CDR1 and CDR2 (germline): SGDLS, YYNGEE. The CDR3 runs 16 residues. Details on this clonotype: Germline and junction disagree at one end, which may indicate a read error.

MiXCR, run by TCRdb on the 5' RACE reads, gives a single entry per CDR3 protein. The table records roughly 50,000 distinct CDR3 sequences, roughly an eighth of them present only once. The chain uses TRBV9 and TRBJ2-5; 8 bases fit TRBD1. Sequencing was done on a sample of PBMCs. The sequence was collected from a woman in her sixties with HTLV-1-associated myelopathy (HAM/TSP). CDR3 DNA: TGTGCCAGCAGCGCGACCCTAACAGGGGGAGGAGAGAGCCAGTACTTC. As protein: CASSATLTGGGESQYF.